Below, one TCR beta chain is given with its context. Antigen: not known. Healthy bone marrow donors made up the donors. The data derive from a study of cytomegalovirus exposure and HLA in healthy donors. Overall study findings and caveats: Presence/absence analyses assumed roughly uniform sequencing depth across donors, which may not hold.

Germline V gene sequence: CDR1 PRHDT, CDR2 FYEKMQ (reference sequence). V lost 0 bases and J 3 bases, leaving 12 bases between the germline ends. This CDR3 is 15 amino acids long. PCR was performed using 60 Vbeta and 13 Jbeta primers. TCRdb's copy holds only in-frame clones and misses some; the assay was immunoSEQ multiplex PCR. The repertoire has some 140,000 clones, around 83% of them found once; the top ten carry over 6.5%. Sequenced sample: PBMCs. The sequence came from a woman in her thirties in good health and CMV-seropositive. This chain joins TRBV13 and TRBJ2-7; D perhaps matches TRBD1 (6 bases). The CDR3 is CASSLGGQGYYEQYF. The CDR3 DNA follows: TGTGCCAGCAGCTTAGGAGGTCAGGGGTACTACGAGCAGTACTTC. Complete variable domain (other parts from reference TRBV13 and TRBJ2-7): AAGVIQSPRHLIKEKRETATLKCYPIPRHDTVYWYQQGPGQDPQFLISFYEKMQSDKGSIPDRFSAQQFSDYHSELNMSSLELGDSALYFCASSLGGQGYYEQYFGPGTRLTVT.